One and the same sample provided the 8 T cell receptor beta chains below, sequenced in a study of T cells in Graves' hyperthyroidism and ophthalmopathy. Amplified regions were TCR beta CDR3 sequences from RNA transcripts. The TCR CDR3 was amplified in a first-round RT-PCR using the HTBI primer set. TCRdb passed the multiplex PCR reads through MiXCR, listing each CDR3 protein once. The repertoire consists of roughly 500,000 distinct CDR3 sequences, with about 45% occurring once and the leading ten covering about two fifths. Sequencing was performed on peripheral blood or thyroid tissue (not recorded which). The receptors stem from an adult woman with Graves' disease, either hyperthyroidism or ophthalmopathy (not recorded which).

The J gene is TRBJ2-7, the V gene TRBV7-9; D is unresolved. Germline V gene lookup returns CDR1 SEHNR and CDR2 FQNEAQ (reference sequence). V lost 8 bases to trimming and J lost 2 bases, with 10 bases between them. The CDR3 is 12 amino acids. The CDR3 loop reads CASGRSTYEQYF. CDR3 coding DNA: TGTGCCAGCGGGCGTAGTACCTACGAGCAGTACTTC. The variable domain in full, completed from reference TRBV7-9 and TRBJ2-7, reads DTGVSQNPRHKITKRGQNVTFRCDPISEHNRLYWYRQTLGQGPEFLTYFQNEAQLEKSRLLSDRFSAERPKGSFSTLEIQRTEQGDSAMYLCASGRSTYEQYFGPGTRLTVT.

This clonotype showed up many times. The chain links TRBV7-2 to TRBJ1-5; D not resolved. V was trimmed by 2 bases and J by 8 bases, leaving 10 bases between them. Germline assignment: CDR1 SGHTA and CDR2 FQGNSA. This CDR3 has 13 residues. CDR3 DNA sequence: TGTGCCAGCAGCTTACCGGCCCAGGAGCCCCAGCATTTT. Its protein product is CASSLPAQEPQHF.

A note on this clonotype: The junction differs from germline at one of its ends, possibly a read error. This chain uses TRBV10-3 with TRBJ1-2; D unclear. In germline, CDR1 is ENHRY, CDR2 SYGVKD. The CDR3 extends over 13 amino acids. In nucleotides, the CDR3 is TGTGCCAGCAGTTATGCTGAGGAGTATGGCTACACCTTC. It encodes CASSYAEEYGYTF.

In the case of this clonotype: It is likely a read error, because the conserved phenylalanine at the end of the CDR3 is missing. No DNA is shown, since the ends of the CDR3 on it are uncertain; the CDR3 is the one TCRdb lists. This sequence joins TRBV24-1 and TRBJ2-5. The CDR3 extends over 9 residues, inclusive of both ends. Germline lookup yields CDR1 KGHDR and CDR2 SFDVKD. The CDR3 protein is CATTGTQNT.

This clonotype was found many times. V is TRBV19 and J is TRBJ2-3; 7 bases are shared with TRBD1. J gave up 3 bases and V 3 bases, and 6 bases lay outside the gene matches. CDR1 LNHDA and CDR2 SQIVND come from the germline V gene (reference sequence). The CDR3 is 15 residues long. The DNA for the CDR3 is TGTGCCAGTAGTATTGCAGGGGGTGGAACAGATACGCAGTATTTT. Translated: CASSIAGGGTDTQYF.

There are a few counts of this clonotype. V usage is TRBV24-1 and J usage is TRBJ1-5, with a tentative D call TRBD1 (6 bases). CDR3 length: 15 residues. The germline V gene has CDR1 KGHDR and CDR2 SFDVKD. Trimming cost V 3 bases and J 6 bases, with 14 bases left between them. CDR3 sequence: CATSDRTDPSQPQHF. The CDR3 DNA sequence: TGTGCCACCAGTGATCGGACAGATCCCTCTCAGCCCCAGCATTTT.

The rearrangement uses TRBV11-2 and TRBJ1-5, with D maybe TRBD1 (5 bases). Germline V CDR1 and CDR2: SGHAT, FQNNGV. V lost 5 bases and J 7 bases, leaving 18 bases between the germline ends. This CDR3 has 15 amino acids. CDR3 sequence (DNA): TGTGCCAGCAGCCGTCGTGTCGGAGGGGACCAGCCCCAGCATTTT. Protein: CASSRRVGGDQPQHF.

Details on this clonotype: The conserved phenylalanine or tryptophan is not found at the CDR3 terminus, so this likely reflects a read error. The V and J genes are TRBV12-3 or TRBV12-4 and TRBJ2-5; TRBD1 aligns across 10 bases. Germline trimming cut 4 bases from V and 5 bases from J; bases unmatched to any gene: 4. The CDR3 loop spans 14 amino acids. The CDR3 protein is CASSWPGQGETQYL. CDR3 in DNA: TGTGCCAGCAGTTGGCCGGGACAGGGGGAGACCCAGTACCTC.